What follows are 6 T cell receptor beta chains derived from one specimen sequenced in a study of shared T cell receptors in the human thymus. TCRdb's table, derived via immunoSEQ multiplex PCR, lists solely in-frame clones and lacks some. Of hundreds of thousands of clones listed, roughly 90% were seen once; the top ten hold around 0.0099%. The same sample was also studied in work on human thymus T cells.

Sequencing used thymocytes. The receptors originated from a boy under three years old with a congenital heart defect.

The chain uses TRBV12-5 and TRBJ1-1; D may be TRBD1 (6 bases). Trimming took off 2 bases at V and 3 bases at J, with 16 bases between the two ends. Germline V gene sequence: CDR1 LGHNT, CDR2 FRNRAP. There are 16 residues in the CDR3. CDR3 DNA sequence: TGTGCTAGTGGTTTGTTCCGACGGGGGGCGGACACTGAAGCTTTCTTT. Amino acid sequence: CASGLFRRGADTEAFF.

The chain couples TRBV4-3 to TRBJ2-1; D might be TRBD2 (6 bases). The V and J ends lost 0 bases and 8 bases respectively, with 26 bases between them. The CDR3 extends over 19 amino acids. CDR1 and CDR2 (germline): LGHNA, YSLEER. CDR3 protein: CASSQDGHFGRGNSDEQFF. CDR3 nucleotides: TGCGCCAGCAGCCAAGACGGGCATTTCGGGCGCGGGAATAGCGATGAGCAGTTCTTC.

The chain has TRBV29-1 and TRBJ2-7; 8 bases fit TRBD1. J gave up 1 base and V 4 bases, and 6 bases lay outside the gene matches. There are 14 residues in the CDR3. Germline V gene sequence: CDR1 SQVTM, CDR2 ANQGSEA. CDR3 in amino acids: CSVAGTGDSYEQYF. For the CDR3, the DNA is TGCAGCGTTGCCGGGACAGGAGATTCCTACGAGCAGTACTTC.

This sequence joins TRBV6-5 and TRBJ1-2; D is possibly TRBD1 (5 bases). The V gene's germline CDR1 is MNHEY and CDR2 SVGAGI. V was clipped by 0 bases and J by 4 bases, with 15 bases between them. The CDR3 totals 16 residues. The CDR3 here is CASSYSLREDTYGYTF. In DNA, the CDR3 is TGTGCCAGCAGTTACTCCCTACGGGAGGACACCTATGGCTACACCTTC.

The CDR3: CASSQGLLTRRQATNEKLFF. The CDR3 bases are TGCGCCAGCAGCCAAGGCCTTTTAACCCGAAGACAGGCAACTAATGAAAAACTGTTTTTT. The rearrangement joins TRBV4-1 to TRBJ1-4, with D possibly being TRBD1 (6 bases). The CDR3 has 20 amino acids. Germline CDR1 reads MGHRA; CDR2 reads YSYEKL. Trimming stripped 1 base from V and 0 bases from J, with 21 bases between.

The CDR3 sequence is CTSSQKLALYNEQFF. The CDR3 DNA reads TGCACCAGCAGCCAAAAGCTAGCGCTATACAATGAGCAGTTCTTC. The chain links TRBV1 to TRBJ2-1; the DNA was not compared with TRBD2, the D call given in the table. TRBV1 is annotated as a pseudogene. The CDR3 totals 15 residues.